These 7 T cell receptor beta chains originate from one sample sequenced in a study of shared clonotypes between healthy human individuals. Profiling relied on immunoSEQ multiplex PCR, and the TCRdb table lists in-frame clones only, not all of them. The repertoire holds about 1.5 million clones, with approximately 98% as singletons. Sequences were obtained from naive CD4+ T cells sorted from blood. Described subset: CD45RA+ positively selected. The receptor set was obtained from a man aged 25-40 years in good health.

The V call is TRBV6-5, the J call TRBJ2-5, with D possibly matching TRBD2 (5 bases). CDR1 MNHEY and CDR2 SVGAGI come from the germline V gene. Trimming pared 3 bases from V and 5 bases from J, leaving 16 bases between. This CDR3 is built from 15 residues. As DNA, the CDR3 is TGTGCCAGCAGTTATTCCGCTACCCCGGGGGAGACCCAGTACTTC. Its protein is CASSYSATPGETQYF.

The rearrangement joins TRBV19 to TRBJ1-5; 8 nucleotides align to TRBD1. The CDR3 extends over 13 amino acids. Germline lookup yields CDR1 LNHDA and CDR2 SQIVND (reference sequence). V lost 8 bases to trimming and J lost 7 bases; unmatched junction nucleotides: 7. This CDR3 reads CASSRDRIQPQHF. The CDR3 DNA is TGTGCCAGTTCCCGGGACAGGATCCAGCCCCAGCATTTT.

The chain uses TRBV28 and TRBJ1-2; 9 bases match TRBD1. The CDR3 covers 15 residues. Germline V lookup: CDR1 MDHEN, CDR2 SYDVKM. J was trimmed by 2 bases and V by 8 bases; bases with no gene match: 9. CDR3 loop: CASSRGTGKNYGYTF. In DNA, the CDR3 is TGTGCCAGCTCTAGGGGGACAGGGAAAAACTATGGCTACACCTTC.

The chain is built from TRBV19 and TRBJ1-2; the D gene is possibly TRBD1 (5 bases). V was shortened by 3 bases and J by 2 bases, with 16 bases between the two germline ends. The CDR3 loop spans 16 amino acids. Looked up from germline, CDR1 is LNHDA and CDR2 is SQIVND (reference sequence). Here the CDR3 reads CASSIWAGKANYGYTF. In DNA form, the CDR3 reads TGTGCCAGTAGTATTTGGGCAGGGAAGGCAAACTATGGCTACACCTTC.

The chain combines TRBV9 with TRBJ2-7; 8 nucleotides match TRBD2. CDR3 length: 17 amino acids. Trimming at V came to 0 bases and at J to 7 bases, leaving 15 bases not matched to a gene. Looked up from germline, CDR1 is SGDLS and CDR2 is YYNGEE. CDR3 DNA: TGTGCCAGCAGCGTAGGGAACTTAGCGGGACCCTACGAGGAGCAGTACTTC. Encoded protein: CASSVGNLAGPYEEQYF.

V gene TRBV5-5 combines with J gene TRBJ2-1; D gene uncertain. Trimming took 2 bases from V and 9 from J, leaving 12 bases between them. This CDR3 spans 13 amino acids. CDR1 and CDR2 (germline): SGHKS, YYEKEE (reference sequence). CDR3 DNA sequence: TGTGCCAGCAGCTTCCGGATAGTTGGTGAGCAGTTCTTC. Translated, it gives CASSFRIVGEQFF.

In this sample, this clone turned up once. The chain combines TRBV6-6 with TRBJ2-7; D possibly corresponds to TRBD1 (5 bases). This CDR3 comprises 14 residues. Germline V gives CDR1 MNHNY, CDR2 SVGAGI (reference sequence). The germline V and J ends were trimmed by 6 bases and 4 bases, with 16 bases remaining between them. CDR3 DNA sequence: TGTGCCAGCAGCGCGCTTGGGGCTGGGTACGAGCAGTACTTC. The encoded protein is CASSALGAGYEQYF.